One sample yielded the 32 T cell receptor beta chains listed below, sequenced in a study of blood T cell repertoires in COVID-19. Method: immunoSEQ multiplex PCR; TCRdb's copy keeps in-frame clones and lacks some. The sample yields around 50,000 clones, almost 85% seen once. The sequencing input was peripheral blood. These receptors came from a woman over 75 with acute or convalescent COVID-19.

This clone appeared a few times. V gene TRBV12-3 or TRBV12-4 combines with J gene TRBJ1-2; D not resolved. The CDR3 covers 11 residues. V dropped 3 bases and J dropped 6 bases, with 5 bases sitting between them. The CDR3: CASSFADGYTF. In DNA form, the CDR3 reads TGTGCCAGCAGTTTCGCAGATGGCTACACCTTC.

CDR3 sequence reads: CASSLLLRSEAGELFF. The CDR3 DNA is TGTGCCAGCAGCTTACTCCTGCGTAGTGAGGCCGGGGAGCTGTTTTTT. The rearrangement joins TRBV11-2 to TRBJ2-2, with no clear D. Trimming stripped 2 bases from V and 6 bases from J, with 16 bases between. CDR1 and CDR2 from the germline V gene are SGHAT and FQNNGV. The CDR3 extends over 16 amino acids.

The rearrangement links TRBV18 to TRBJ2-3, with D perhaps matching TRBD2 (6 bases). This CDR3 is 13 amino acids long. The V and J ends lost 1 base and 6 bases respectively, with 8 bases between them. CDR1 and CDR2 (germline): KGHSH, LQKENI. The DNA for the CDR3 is TGTGCCAGCTCACCACGGGGGGATGATACGCAGTATTTT. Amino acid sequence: CASSPRGDDTQYF.

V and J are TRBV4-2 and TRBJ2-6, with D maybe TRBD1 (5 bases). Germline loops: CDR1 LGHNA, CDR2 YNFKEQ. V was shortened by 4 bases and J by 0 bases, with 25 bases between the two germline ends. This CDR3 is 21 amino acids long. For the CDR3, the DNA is TGTGCCAGCAGCCTACGACTGGGGCGCCAAGCCCTTTCCTCTGGGGCCAACGTCCTGACTTTC. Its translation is CASSLRLGRQALSSGANVLTF.

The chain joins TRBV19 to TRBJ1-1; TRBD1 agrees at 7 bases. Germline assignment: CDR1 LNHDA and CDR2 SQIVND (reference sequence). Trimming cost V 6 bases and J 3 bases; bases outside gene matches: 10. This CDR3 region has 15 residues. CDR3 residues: CASRLGTADDTEAFF. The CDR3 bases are TGTGCCAGTAGGCTCGGGACAGCTGATGACACTGAAGCTTTCTTT. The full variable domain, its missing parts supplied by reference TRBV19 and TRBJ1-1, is DGGITQSPKYLFRKEGQNVTLSCEQNLNHDAMYWYRQDPGQGLRLIYYSQIVNDFQKGDIAEGYSVSREKKESFPLTVTSAQKNPTAFYLCASRLGTADDTEAFFGQGTRLTVV.

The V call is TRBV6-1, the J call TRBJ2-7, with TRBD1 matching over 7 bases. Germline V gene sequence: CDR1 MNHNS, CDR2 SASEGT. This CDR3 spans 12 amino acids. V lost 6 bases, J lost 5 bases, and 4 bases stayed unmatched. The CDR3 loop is CASRTGSNEQYF. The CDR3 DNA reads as TGTGCCAGCAGGACAGGGTCCAACGAGCAGTACTTC.

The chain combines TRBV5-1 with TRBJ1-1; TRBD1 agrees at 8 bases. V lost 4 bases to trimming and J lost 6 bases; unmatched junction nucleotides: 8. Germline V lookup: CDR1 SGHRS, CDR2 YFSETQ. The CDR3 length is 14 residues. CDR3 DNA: TGCGCCAGCAGCCCGGGAACAGGGGGGGCTGAAGCTTTCTTT. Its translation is CASSPGTGGAEAFF.

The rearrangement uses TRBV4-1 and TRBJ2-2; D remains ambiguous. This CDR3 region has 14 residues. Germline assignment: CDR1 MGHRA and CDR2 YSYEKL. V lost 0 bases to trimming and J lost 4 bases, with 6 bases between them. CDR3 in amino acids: CASSQEWSTGELFF. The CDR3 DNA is TGCGCCAGCAGCCAAGAATGGAGCACCGGGGAGCTGTTTTTT.

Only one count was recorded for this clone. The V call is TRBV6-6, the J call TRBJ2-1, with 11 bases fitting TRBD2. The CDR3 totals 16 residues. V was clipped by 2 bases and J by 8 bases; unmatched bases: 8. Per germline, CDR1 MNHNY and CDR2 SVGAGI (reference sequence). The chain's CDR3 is CASSYKSSGRRDEQFF. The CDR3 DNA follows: TGTGCCAGCAGTTACAAGTCTAGCGGGAGGAGGGATGAGCAGTTCTTC.

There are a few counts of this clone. The CDR3 DNA reads TGTGCCAGCACCGATCACACCAACTATGGCTACACCTTC. Translating gives CASTDHTNYGYTF. The chain has TRBV7-9 and TRBJ1-2, with D uncertain. The CDR3 consists of 13 residues. CDR1 is SEHNR and CDR2 is FQNEAQ in the germline V gene (reference sequence). V was cut by 7 bases and J by 2 bases, with 11 bases left in between.

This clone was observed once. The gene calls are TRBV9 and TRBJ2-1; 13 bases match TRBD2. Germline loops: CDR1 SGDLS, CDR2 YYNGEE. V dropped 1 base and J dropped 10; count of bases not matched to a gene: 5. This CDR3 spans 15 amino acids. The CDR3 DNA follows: TGTGCCAGCAGCGTAACTAGCGGGGGGGCCCGGGAGCAGTTCTTC. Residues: CASSVTSGGAREQFF.

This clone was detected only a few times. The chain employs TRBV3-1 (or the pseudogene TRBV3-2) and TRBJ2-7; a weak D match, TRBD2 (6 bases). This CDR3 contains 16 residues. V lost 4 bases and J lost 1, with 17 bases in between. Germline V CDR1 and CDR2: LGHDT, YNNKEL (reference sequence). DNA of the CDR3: TGTGCCAGCAGCCCACCCGGCGGGGCAGGTTCCTACGAGCAGTACTTC. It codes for CASSPPGGAGSYEQYF.

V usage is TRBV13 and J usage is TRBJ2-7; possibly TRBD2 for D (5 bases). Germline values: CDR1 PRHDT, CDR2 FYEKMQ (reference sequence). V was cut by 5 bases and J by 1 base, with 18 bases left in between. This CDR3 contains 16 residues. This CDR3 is CASSQKQPPGSYEQYF. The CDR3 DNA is TGTGCCAGCAGCCAAAAACAGCCTCCGGGATCCTACGAGCAGTACTTC.

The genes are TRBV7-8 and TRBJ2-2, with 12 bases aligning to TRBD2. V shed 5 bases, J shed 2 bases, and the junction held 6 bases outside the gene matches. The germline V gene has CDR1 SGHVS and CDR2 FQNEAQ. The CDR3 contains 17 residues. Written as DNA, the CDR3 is TGTGCCAGCAGCAAAAGGACTAGCGGGGACAACACCGGGGAGCTGTTTTTT. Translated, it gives CASSKRTSGDNTGELFF.

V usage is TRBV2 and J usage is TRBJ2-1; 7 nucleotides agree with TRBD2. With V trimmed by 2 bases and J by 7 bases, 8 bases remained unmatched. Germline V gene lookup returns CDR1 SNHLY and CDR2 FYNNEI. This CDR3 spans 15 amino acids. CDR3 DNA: TGTGCCAGCAGTGAATGGTTGCGGGAGCTAAATGAGCAGTTCTTC. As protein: CASSEWLRELNEQFF.

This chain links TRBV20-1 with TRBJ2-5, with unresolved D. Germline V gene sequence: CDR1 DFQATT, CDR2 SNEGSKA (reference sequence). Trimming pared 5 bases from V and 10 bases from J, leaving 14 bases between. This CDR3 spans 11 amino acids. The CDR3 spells CSAPKSLVQYF. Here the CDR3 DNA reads TGCAGTGCTCCTAAATCCCTGGTCCAGTACTTC.

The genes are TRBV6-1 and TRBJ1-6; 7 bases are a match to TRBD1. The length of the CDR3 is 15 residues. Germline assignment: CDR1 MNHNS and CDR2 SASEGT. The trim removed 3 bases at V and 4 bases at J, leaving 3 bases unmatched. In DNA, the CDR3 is TGTGCCAGCAGTGATCGGGGACAGTATAATTCACCCCTCCACTTT. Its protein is CASSDRGQYNSPLHF.

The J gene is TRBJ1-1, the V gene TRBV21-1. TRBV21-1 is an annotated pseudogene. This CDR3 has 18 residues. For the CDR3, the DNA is TGTGCCAGCAGCAAAGGGGGGGACCGAAGTTCGATGAACACTGAAGCTTTCTTT. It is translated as CASSKGGDRSSMNTEAFF.

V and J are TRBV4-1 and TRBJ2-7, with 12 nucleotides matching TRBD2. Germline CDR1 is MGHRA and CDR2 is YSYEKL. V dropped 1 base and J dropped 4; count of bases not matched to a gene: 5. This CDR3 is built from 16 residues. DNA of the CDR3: TGCGCCAGCAGCCAAGGGACTAGCGGGGCTTTGTACGAGCAGTACTTC. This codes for CASSQGTSGALYEQYF.

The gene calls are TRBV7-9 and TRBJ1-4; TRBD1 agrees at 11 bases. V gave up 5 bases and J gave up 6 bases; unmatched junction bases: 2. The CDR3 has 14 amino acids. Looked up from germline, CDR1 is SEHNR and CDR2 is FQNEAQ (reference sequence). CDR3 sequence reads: CASSRDRGYEKLFF. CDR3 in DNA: TGTGCCAGCAGCAGGGACAGGGGGTATGAAAAACTGTTTTTT.

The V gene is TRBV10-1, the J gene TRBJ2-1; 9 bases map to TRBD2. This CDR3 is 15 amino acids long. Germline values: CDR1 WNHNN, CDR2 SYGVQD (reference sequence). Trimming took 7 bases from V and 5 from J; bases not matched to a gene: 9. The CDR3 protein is CASNPEREEDNEQFF. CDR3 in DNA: TGCGCCAGCAACCCTGAGCGGGAGGAGGACAATGAGCAGTTCTTC.

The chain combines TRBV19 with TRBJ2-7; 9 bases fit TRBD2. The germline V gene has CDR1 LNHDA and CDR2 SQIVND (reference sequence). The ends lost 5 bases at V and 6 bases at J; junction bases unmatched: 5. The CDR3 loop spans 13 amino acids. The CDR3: CASSPAGGPEQYF. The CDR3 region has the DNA TGTGCCAGTAGTCCCGCGGGGGGGCCCGAGCAGTACTTC.

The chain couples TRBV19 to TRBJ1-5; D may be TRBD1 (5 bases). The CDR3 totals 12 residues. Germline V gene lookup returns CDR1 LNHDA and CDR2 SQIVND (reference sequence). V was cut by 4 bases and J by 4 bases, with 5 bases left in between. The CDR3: CASSKGNQPQHF. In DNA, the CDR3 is TGTGCCAGTAGTAAGGGGAATCAGCCCCAGCATTTT.

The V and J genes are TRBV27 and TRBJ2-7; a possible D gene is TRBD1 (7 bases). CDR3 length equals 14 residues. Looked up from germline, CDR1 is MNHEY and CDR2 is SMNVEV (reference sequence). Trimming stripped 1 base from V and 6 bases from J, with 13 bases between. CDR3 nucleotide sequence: TGTGCCAGCAGTTTATGGGCGGGACAGAGCGAGCAGTACTTC. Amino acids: CASSLWAGQSEQYF.

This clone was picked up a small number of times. DNA for the CDR3: TGTGCCAGCAGCTTCCCAGCGGGAGTTGACGGGGAGCTGTTTTTT. Its protein is CASSFPAGVDGELFF. The chain employs TRBV12-1 and TRBJ2-2; the table calls TRBD2, which could not be checked here. TRBV12-1 is reported as a pseudogene. The CDR3 contains 15 residues.

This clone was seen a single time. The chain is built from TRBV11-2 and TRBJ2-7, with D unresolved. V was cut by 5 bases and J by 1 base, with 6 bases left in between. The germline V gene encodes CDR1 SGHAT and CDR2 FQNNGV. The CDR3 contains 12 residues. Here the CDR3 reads CASSPESYEQYF. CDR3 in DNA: TGTGCCAGCAGCCCTGAGTCCTACGAGCAGTACTTC.

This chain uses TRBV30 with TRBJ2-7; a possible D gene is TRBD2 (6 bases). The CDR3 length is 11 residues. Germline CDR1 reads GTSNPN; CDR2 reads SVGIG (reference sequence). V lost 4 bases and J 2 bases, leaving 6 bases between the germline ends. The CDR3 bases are TGTGCCTGGAAGCGGGCCTACGAGCAGTACTTC. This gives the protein CAWKRAYEQYF.

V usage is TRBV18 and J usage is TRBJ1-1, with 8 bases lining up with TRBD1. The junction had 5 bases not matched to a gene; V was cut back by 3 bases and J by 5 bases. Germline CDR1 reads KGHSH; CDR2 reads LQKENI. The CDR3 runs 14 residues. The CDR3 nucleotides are TGTGCCAGCTCACCGCGACAGGGGAAAACTGAAGCTTTCTTT. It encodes CASSPRQGKTEAFF. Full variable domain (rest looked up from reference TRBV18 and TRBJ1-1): NAGVMQNPRHLVRRRGQEARLRCSPMKGHSHVYWYRQLPEEGLKFMVYLQKENIIDESGMPKERFSAEFPKEGPSILRIQQVVRGDSAAYFCASSPRQGKTEAFFGQGTRLTVV.

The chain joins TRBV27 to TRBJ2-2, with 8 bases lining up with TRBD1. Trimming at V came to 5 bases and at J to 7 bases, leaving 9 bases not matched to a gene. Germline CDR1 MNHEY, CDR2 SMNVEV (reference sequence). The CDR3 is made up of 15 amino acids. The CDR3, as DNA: TGTGCCAGCAGTCAACGGACAGGGTCGATCGGGGAGCTGTTTTTT. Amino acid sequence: CASSQRTGSIGELFF.

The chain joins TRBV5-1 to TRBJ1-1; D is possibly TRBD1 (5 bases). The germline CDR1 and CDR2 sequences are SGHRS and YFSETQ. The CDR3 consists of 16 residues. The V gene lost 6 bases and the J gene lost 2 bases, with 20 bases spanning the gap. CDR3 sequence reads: CASTLYWQGNNTEAFF. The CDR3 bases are TGCGCCAGCACCCTTTACTGGCAGGGTAATAACACTGAAGCTTTCTTT.

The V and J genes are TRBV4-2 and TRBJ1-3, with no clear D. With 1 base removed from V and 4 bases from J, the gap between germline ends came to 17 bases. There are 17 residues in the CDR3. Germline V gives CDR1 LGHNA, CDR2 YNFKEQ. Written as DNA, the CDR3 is TGTGCCAGCAGCCAAGGCGTGCGCCCACTAGCCGGAAACACCATATATTTT. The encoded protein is CASSQGVRPLAGNTIYF.

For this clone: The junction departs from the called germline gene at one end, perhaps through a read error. Here the CDR3 DNA reads TGTGCCACCAGTGATCCCCGGACATCCTCCAATGAGCAGTTCTTC. It specifies CATSDPRTSSNEQFF. The chain employs TRBV24-1 and TRBJ2-1; tentative D call: TRBD1 (5 bases). The germline gives CDR1 KGHDR, CDR2 SFDVKD. This CDR3 has 15 amino acids.